The sequence of this TCR beta chain was determined in a study of blood T cell repertoires in COVID-19. Data came from immunoSEQ multiplex PCR; TCRdb stores just in-frame clones and leaves some out. The profile shows hundreds of thousands of clones, 80% to 90% of them singletons. Sequencing was carried out using PBMCs or T cells enriched from blood (not recorded which). This sequence originates from a man aged 25 to 40 who had recovered from COVID-19.

The CDR3 loop is CASSYATGFGEQFF. The CDR3 DNA reads TGTGCCAGCAGTTACGCCACAGGGTTCGGTGAGCAGTTCTTC. The chain joins TRBV6-5 to TRBJ2-1; tentative D call: TRBD1 (6 bases). CDR1 is MNHEY, CDR2 SVGAGI, per germline. V was cut by 2 bases and J by 9 bases, with 14 bases left in between. This CDR3 is 14 amino acids long.